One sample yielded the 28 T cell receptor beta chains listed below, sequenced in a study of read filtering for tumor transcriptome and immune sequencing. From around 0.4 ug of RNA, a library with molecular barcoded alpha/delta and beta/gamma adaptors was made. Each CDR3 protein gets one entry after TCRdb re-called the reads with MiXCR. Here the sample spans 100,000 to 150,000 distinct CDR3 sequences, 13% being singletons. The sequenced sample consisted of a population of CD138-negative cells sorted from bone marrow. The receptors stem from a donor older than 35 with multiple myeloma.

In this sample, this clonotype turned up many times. Written as DNA, the CDR3 is TGTGCCATCAGTGAGTCGATAACCGCTACTTCAATAGCAGATACGCAGTATTTT. It specifies CAISESITATSIADTQYF. The V call is TRBV10-3, the J call TRBJ2-3, with unresolved D. V lost 0 bases, J lost 4 bases, and 20 bases lay in between. The germline V gene has CDR1 ENHRY and CDR2 SYGVKD. CDR3 size: 18 residues.

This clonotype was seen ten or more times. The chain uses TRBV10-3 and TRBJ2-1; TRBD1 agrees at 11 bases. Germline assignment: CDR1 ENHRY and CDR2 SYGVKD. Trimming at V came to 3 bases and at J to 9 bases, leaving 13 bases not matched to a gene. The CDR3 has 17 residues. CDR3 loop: CAISDSGGGTGGAEQFF. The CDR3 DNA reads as TGTGCCATCAGTGACAGCGGTGGGGGGACAGGGGGTGCTGAGCAGTTCTTC.

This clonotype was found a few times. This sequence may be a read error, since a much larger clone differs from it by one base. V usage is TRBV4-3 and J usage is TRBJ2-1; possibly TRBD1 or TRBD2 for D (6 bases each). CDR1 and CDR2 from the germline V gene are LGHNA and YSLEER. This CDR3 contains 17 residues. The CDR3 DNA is TGCGGCAGCAGCCAGGGTACGGGGGCCAACTCCTACAATGAGCAGTTCTTC. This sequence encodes CGSSQGTGANSYNEQFF.

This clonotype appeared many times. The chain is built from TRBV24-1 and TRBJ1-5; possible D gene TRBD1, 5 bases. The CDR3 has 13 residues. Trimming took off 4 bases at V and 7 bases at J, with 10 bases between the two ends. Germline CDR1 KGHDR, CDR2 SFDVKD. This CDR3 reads CATSDQGGQPQHF. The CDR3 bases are TGTGCCACCAGTGACCAGGGCGGGCAGCCCCAGCATTTT.

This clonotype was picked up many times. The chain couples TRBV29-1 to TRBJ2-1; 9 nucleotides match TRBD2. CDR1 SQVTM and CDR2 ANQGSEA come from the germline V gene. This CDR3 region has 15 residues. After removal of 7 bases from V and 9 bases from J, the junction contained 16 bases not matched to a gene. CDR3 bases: TGCAGCGCCGACCGGGCTAGCGGGAATCTAGGTGAGCAGTTCTTC. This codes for CSADRASGNLGEQFF.

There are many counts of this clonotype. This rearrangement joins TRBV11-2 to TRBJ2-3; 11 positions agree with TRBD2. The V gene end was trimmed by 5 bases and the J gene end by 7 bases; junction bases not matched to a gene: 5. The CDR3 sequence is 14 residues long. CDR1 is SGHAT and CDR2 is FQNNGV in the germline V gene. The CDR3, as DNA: TGTGCCAGCAGCGTTAGCGGGAGGGCCTATACGCAGTATTTT. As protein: CASSVSGRAYTQYF.

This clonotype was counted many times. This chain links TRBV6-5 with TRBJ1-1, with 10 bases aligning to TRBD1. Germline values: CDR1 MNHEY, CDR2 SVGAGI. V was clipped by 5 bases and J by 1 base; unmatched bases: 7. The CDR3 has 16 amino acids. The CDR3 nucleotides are TGTGCCAGCAGTGGGGGACAGGGGCGCCGGAACACTGAAGCTTTCTTT. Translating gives CASSGGQGRRNTEAFF.

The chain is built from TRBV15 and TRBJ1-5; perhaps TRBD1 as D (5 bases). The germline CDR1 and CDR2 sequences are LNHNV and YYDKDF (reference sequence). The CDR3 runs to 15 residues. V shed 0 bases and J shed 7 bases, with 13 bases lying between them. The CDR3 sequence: CATSRDPPGSQPQHF. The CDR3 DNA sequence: TGTGCCACCAGCAGAGACCCCCCAGGGAGCCAGCCCCAGCATTTT.

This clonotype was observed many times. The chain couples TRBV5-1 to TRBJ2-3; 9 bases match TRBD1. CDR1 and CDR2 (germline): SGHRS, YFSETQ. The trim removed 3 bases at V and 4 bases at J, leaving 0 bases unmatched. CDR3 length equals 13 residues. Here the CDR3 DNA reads TGCGCCAGCAGCTGGACAGGGGCAGATACGCAGTATTTT. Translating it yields CASSWTGADTQYF. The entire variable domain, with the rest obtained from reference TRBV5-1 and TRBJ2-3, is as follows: KAGVTQTPRYLIKTRGQQVTLSCSPISGHRSVSWYQQTPGQGLQFLFEYFSETQRNKGNFPGRFSGRQFSNSRSEMNVSTLELGDSALYLCASSWTGADTQYFGPGTRLTVL.

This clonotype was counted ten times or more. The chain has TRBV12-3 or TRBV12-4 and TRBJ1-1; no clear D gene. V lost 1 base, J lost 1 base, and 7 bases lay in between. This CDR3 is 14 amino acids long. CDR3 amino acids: CASSLGLTNTEAFF. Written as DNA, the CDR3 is TGTGCCAGCAGTTTAGGACTCACGAACACTGAAGCTTTCTTT.

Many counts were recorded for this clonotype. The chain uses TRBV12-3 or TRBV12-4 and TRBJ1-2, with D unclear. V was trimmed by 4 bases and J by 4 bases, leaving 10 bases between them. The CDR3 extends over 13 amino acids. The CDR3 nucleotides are TGTGCCAGCAGTTCCGCCTTTGGCTATGGCTACACCTTC. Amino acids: CASSSAFGYGYTF.

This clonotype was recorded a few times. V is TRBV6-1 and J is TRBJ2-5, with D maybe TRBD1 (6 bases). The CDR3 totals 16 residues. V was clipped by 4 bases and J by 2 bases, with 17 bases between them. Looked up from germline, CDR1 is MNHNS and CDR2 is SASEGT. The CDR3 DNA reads TGTGCCAGCAGTGCTGGGGGCAGGCTGACACAAGAGACCCAGTACTTC. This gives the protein CASSAGGRLTQETQYF.

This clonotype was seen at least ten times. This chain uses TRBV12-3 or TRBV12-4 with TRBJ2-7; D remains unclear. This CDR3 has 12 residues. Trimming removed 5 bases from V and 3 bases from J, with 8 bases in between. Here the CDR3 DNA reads TGTGCCAGCAGTACAGAGAGCTACGAGCAGTACTTC. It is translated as CASSTESYEQYF.

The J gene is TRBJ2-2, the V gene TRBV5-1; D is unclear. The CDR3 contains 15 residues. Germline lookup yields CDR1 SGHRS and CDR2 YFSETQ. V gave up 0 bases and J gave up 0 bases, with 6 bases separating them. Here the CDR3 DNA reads TGCGCCAGCAGCTTGGTCCTCCCGAACACCGGGGAGCTGTTTTTT. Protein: CASSLVLPNTGELFF.

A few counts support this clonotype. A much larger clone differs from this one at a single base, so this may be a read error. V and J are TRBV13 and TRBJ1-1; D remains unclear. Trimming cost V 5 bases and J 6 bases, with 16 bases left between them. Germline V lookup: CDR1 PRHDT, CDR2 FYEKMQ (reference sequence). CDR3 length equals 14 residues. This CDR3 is CASSRIVLNAEAFF. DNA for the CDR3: TGTGCCAGCAGCAGGATTGTTTTAAACGCTGAAGCTTTCTTT.

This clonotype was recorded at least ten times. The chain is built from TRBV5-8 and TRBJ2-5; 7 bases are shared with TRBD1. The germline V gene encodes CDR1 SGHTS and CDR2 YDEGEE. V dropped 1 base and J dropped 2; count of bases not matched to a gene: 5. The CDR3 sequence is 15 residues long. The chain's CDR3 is CASSLRQGLQETQYF. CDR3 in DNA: TGTGCCAGCAGCTTGCGACAGGGCCTACAAGAGACCCAGTACTTC.

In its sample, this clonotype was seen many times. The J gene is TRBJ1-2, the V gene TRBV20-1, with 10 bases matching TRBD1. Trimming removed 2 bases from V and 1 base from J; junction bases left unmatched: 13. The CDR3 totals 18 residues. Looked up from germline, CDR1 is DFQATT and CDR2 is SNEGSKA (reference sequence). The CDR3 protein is CSARPNRDRGTHNYGYTF. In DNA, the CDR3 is TGCAGTGCTAGACCGAACCGGGACAGGGGTACTCATAACTATGGCTACACCTTC.

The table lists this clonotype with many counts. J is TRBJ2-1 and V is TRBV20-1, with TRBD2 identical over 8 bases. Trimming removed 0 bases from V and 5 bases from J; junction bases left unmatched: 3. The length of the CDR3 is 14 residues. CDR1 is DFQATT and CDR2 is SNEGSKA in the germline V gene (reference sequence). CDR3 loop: CSARDLAGNNEQFF. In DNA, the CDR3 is TGCAGTGCTAGAGACTTAGCGGGAAACAATGAGCAGTTCTTC.

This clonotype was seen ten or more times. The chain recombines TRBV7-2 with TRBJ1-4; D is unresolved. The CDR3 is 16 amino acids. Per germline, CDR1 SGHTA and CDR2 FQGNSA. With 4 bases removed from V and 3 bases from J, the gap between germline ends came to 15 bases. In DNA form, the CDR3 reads TGTGCCAGCAGCTCGCTCGGATTAACGGCTAATGAAAAACTGTTTTTT. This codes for CASSSLGLTANEKLFF.

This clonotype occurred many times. CDR3 region: CSAYHGQGVWETQYF. Here the CDR3 DNA reads TGCAGTGCTTACCACGGACAGGGGGTCTGGGAGACCCAGTACTTC. The chain combines TRBV20-1 with TRBJ2-5; 10 bases are a match to TRBD1. In germline, CDR1 is DFQATT, CDR2 SNEGSKA (reference sequence). After removal of 5 bases from V and 5 bases from J, the junction contained 11 bases not matched to a gene. This CDR3 contains 15 residues.

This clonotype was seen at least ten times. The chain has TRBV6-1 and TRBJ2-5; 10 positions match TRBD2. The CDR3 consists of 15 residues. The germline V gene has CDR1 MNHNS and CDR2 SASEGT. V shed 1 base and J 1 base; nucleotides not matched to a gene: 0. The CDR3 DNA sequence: TGTGCCAGCAGTGAAGGGACTAGCGGCCAAGAGACCCAGTACTTC. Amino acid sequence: CASSEGTSGQETQYF.

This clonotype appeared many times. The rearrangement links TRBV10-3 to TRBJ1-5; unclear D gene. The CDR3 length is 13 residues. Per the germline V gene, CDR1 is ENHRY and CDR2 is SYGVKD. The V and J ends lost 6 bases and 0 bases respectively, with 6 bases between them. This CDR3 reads CAISEYSNQPQHF. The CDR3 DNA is TGTGCCATCAGCGAATATAGCAATCAGCCCCAGCATTTT.

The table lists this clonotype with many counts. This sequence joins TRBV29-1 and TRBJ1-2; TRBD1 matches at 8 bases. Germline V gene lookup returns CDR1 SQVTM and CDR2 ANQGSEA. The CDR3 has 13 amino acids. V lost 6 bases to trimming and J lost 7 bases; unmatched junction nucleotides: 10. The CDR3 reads CSVPSGGAFGYTF. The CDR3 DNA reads TGCAGCGTCCCCTCAGGGGGCGCGTTTGGCTACACCTTC.

The CDR3 here is CSAWDTIYF. DNA for the CDR3: TGCAGCGCTTGGGACACCATATATTTT. This sequence joins TRBV29-1 and TRBJ1-3, with unresolved D. The germline gives CDR1 SQVTM, CDR2 ANQGSEA. The CDR3 consists of 9 residues. Trimming removed 7 bases at V and 8 bases at J, with 6 bases between.

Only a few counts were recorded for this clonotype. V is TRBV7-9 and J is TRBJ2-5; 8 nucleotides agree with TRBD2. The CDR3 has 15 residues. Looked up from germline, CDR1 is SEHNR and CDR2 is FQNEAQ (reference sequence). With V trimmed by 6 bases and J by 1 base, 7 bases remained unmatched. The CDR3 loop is CASRSTGTSQETQYF. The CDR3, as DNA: TGTGCCAGCAGGTCAACCGGGACTAGCCAAGAGACCCAGTACTTC. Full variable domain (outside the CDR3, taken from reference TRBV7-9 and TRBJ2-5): DTGVSQNPRHKITKRGQNVTFRCDPISEHNRLYWYRQTLGQGPEFLTYFQNEAQLEKSRLLSDRFSAERPKGSFSTLEIQRTEQGDSAMYLCASRSTGTSQETQYFGPGTRLLVL.

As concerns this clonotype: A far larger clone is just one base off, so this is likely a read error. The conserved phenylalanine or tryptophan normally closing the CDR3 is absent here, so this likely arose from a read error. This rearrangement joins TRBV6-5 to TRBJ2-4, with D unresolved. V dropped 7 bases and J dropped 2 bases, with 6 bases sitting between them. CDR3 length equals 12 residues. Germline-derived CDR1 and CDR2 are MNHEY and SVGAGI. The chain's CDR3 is CASTETKNIQYY. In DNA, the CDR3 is TGTGCCAGCACAGAGACCAAAAACATTCAGTACTAC.

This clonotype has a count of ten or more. The CDR3 nucleotides read TGTGCCAGCAGTCCCCTGATCCGGGGAGAGACCCAGTACTTC. As protein: CASSPLIRGETQYF. V and J are TRBV27 and TRBJ2-5; D perhaps matches TRBD2 (5 bases). In germline, CDR1 is MNHEY, CDR2 SMNVEV (reference sequence). CDR3 length equals 14 residues. V dropped 5 bases and J dropped 4 bases, with 14 bases sitting between them.

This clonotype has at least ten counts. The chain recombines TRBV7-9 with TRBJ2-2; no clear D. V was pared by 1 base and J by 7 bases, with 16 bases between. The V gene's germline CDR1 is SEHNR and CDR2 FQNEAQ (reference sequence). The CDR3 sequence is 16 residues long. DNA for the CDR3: TGTGCCAGCAGCTTAGACCCACCTCCAAGGGTCGGGGAGCTGTTTTTT. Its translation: CASSLDPPPRVGELFF.